Listed below are T cell receptor beta chains from one sample, sequenced in a study of cytotoxic CD8 clonotypes in ibrutinib-treated CLL. Sequencing was performed with immunoSEQ multiplex PCR; in TCRdb, only in-frame clones are kept and a portion is missing. The table shows 250,000 to 350,000 clones, with 60% to 80% occurring only once. The material was PBMCs, obtained at disease progression, from a patient treated with ibrutinib. These receptors were taken from a human donor with chronic lymphocytic leukemia. The CDR3 runs from the conserved cysteine through the conserved F or W. The D gene is left open where the match is weak. Expanded clones are given a class, and other clones once, few, many or no size at all.

. TRBD1 TRBJ1-1 TRBV9 TGTGCCAGCAGCGTAGGCCCGGGACAGGGCGGGAACACTGAAGCTTTCTTT CASSVGPGQGGNTEAFF
. TRBD1 TRBJ2-5 TRBV11-2 TGTGCCAGCAGCTCCTGGGGGGGACAGGGTGTCCGGGAGACCCAGTACTTC CASSSWGGQGVRETQYF
. . TRBJ1-4 TRBV7-9 TGTGCCAGCAGCTTAGGGGACCATCGAGGGGAAAAACTGTTTTTT CASSLGDHRGEKLFF
. . TRBJ2-2 TRBV19 TGTGCCAGTAGTATCCGACTAACAAACACCGGGGAGCTGTTTTTT CASSIRLTNTGELFF
few TRBD2 TRBJ2-5 TRBV7-3 TGTGCCAGCACCCGTAGCGGGAAGCAAGAGACCCAGTACTTC CASTRSGKQETQYF
. TRBD2 TRBJ2-5 TRBV2 TGTGCCAGCAGTGCGTCTAGCGGGGGGGAAGAGACCCAGTACTTC CASSASSGGEETQYF
. . TRBJ2-7 TRBV4-1 TGCGCCAGCAGCCCCCGTGTAGCTTCCTACGAGCAGTACTTC CASSPRVASYEQYF
. . TRBJ2-1 TRBV7-8 TGTGCCAGCAGCGAGGGGTGGCGGGGCTCCTACAATGAGCAGTTCTTC CASSEGWRGSYNEQFF
many . TRBJ1-6 TRBV7-9 TGTGCCAGCAGCCCCGCGGTAGGACTGGCAAATTCACCCCTCCACTTT CASSPAVGLANSPLHF
once TRBD2 TRBJ2-5 TRBV6-5 TGTGCCAGCCGGCGGGGGGTCCTGTCGGAGACCCAGTACTTC CASRRGVLSETQYF
. . TRBJ2-7 TRBV28 TGTGCCAGCAAAACTGGGCCCCCCACATACGAGCAGTACTTC CASKTGPPTYEQYF
. . TRBJ1-6 TRBV18 TGTGCCAGCTCACCATTCTCGGAGGATTCACCCCTCCACTTT CASSPFSEDSPLHF
. . TRBJ2-7 TRBV25-1 TGTGCCAGCAGGGCACCCGGGGGGCGGGCAAGCGAGCAGTACTTC CASRAPGGRASEQYF
. . TRBJ2-7 TRBV11-3 TGTGCCAGCAGCCAGGACAGCGATCCCTACGAGCAGTACTTC CASSQDSDPYEQYF
. . TRBJ1-3 TRBV2 TGTGCCAGCAGCAAACCGAGACAGGACAACTCTGGAAACACCATATATTTT CASSKPRQDNSGNTIYF
once . TRBJ2-3 TRBV7-6 TGTGCCAGCAGCTTCGCCCCAGCGGCAGATACGCAGTATTTT CASSFAPAADTQYF